This TCR beta chain derives from a study of T cells in Graves' hyperthyroidism and ophthalmopathy. Study overall: Staff took peripheral blood when the initial diagnosis was made, before any treatment began.

Ophthalmopathy cases scored 3 or more on the Clinical Activity Score and 4 or more on NOSPECS grade, with duration below 3 months. Germline V lookup: CDR1 MNHEY, CDR2 SVGEGT. V lost 4 bases to trimming and J lost 5 bases; unmatched junction nucleotides: 5. CDR3 length: 16 residues. Authors of the study amplified TCR beta CDR3 regions from RNA transcripts. First-round RT-PCR with HTBI primers amplified the TCR CDR3 region. TCRdb independently ran MiXCR on the multiplex PCR reads; one entry per CDR3 protein. The sample comprises roughly 250,000 distinct CDR3 sequences, about 16% of which are singletons, and 28% rests with the top ten. Whole-study results and caveats: Among clonotypes expanded in thyroid above 0.001, most were also found in blood.

This clonotype was observed at least ten times. The antigen remains undetermined. The sequence derives from a woman between 18 and 30 years old with Graves' ophthalmopathy. Source material: blood. The V and J genes are TRBV6-2 or TRBV6-3 and TRBJ2-5, with 15 bases that match TRBD2. The CDR3 DNA sequence: TGTGCCAGCAGTTGGGGACTAGCGGGAGGCATGGAGACCCAGTACTTC. Its translation: CASSWGLAGGMETQYF.